This entry lists 32 T cell receptor beta chains sequenced from one sample in a study of cytomegalovirus exposure and HLA in healthy donors. Primers: 60 Vbeta forward and 13 Jbeta reverse. Profiled with immunoSEQ multiplex PCR; TCRdb holds only in-frame clones, not every one. The sample lists about 90,000 clones, about 88% seen once, with roughly 2.2% in the top ten. What was sequenced was PBMCs. Receptor source: a young man in good health and CMV-seronegative.

V is TRBV2 and J is TRBJ2-2; D is possibly TRBD2 (6 bases). V was pared by 6 bases and J by 7 bases, with 12 bases between. CDR3 length: 13 residues. Germline V gives CDR1 SNHLY, CDR2 FYNNEI. DNA for the CDR3: TGTGCCAGCAGCACCCGACTAGGCGGGGAGCTGTTTTTT. Translation gives CASSTRLGGELFF.

The chain is built from TRBV30 and TRBJ2-1, with 10 positions matching TRBD2. Germline CDR1 and CDR2: GTSNPN and SVGIG (reference sequence). The CDR3 is made up of 14 amino acids. The J segment lost 2 bases and the V segment lost 3 bases, leaving 1 base of the junction unmatched. CDR3 DNA sequence: TGTGCCTGGAGAGGGACTAGCGCCTACAATGAGCAGTTCTTC. It encodes CAWRGTSAYNEQFF.

This clone was counted a single time. The chain employs TRBV4-1 and TRBJ1-1; no definite D call. V shed 5 bases and J shed 4 bases, with 11 bases lying between them. The CDR3 has 13 residues. Germline V gene data show CDR1 as MGHRA and CDR2 as YSYEKL. CDR3 in DNA: TGCGCCAGCAGCGTCACCGGGTCCACTGAAGCTTTCTTT. The encoded protein is CASSVTGSTEAFF.

This chain joins TRBV27 and TRBJ1-4; 9 bases are a match to TRBD1. Trimming took 6 bases from V and 5 from J; bases not matched to a gene: 4. The germline V gene has CDR1 MNHEY and CDR2 SMNVEV (reference sequence). This CDR3 has 14 residues. Here the CDR3 DNA reads TGTGCCAGCAGAACCGGGACAGGGAATGAAAAACTGTTTTTT. Encoded protein: CASRTGTGNEKLFF.

The chain carries TRBV7-3 and TRBJ1-2, with 7 bases fitting TRBD1. CDR3 size: 14 residues. The germline V gene encodes CDR1 SGHTA and CDR2 FQGTGA. Germline trimming cut 3 bases from V and 5 bases from J; bases unmatched to any gene: 6. In nucleotides, the CDR3 is TGTGCCAGCAGCTTTGGAGGGGGCGGGTATGGCTACACCTTC. Protein: CASSFGGGGYGYTF.

This clone has only a few counts. The chain recombines TRBV18 with TRBJ2-7; possible D gene TRBD1, 7 bases. This CDR3 has 19 residues. V gave up 4 bases and J gave up 3 bases, with 28 bases separating them. Germline values: CDR1 KGHSH, CDR2 LQKENI. The CDR3: CASSQRNLQGFGSGYEQYF. CDR3 DNA: TGTGCCAGCTCACAGAGAAACCTACAGGGGTTCGGTAGCGGCTACGAGCAGTACTTC.

This clone appeared a single time. CDR3 bases: TGCGCCAGCAGCTGGGGGGGCTGGGCAGACGGGTTCGATGAGCAGTTCTTC. Translation: CASSWGGWADGFDEQFF. V and J are TRBV5-1 and TRBJ2-1, with a weak D call TRBD2 (7 bases). Germline V gives CDR1 SGHRS, CDR2 YFSETQ. The length of the CDR3 is 17 residues. Trimming cost V 3 bases and J 8 bases, with 24 bases left between them.

As for this clone: The junction differs from germline at one of its ends, possibly a read error. J is TRBJ1-1 and V is TRBV2; D not certain. This CDR3 spans 10 amino acids. Germline assignment: CDR1 SNHLY and CDR2 FYNNEI. For the CDR3, the DNA is TGTGCCGGCAGTCCCAGTGAAGCTTTCTTT. The encoded protein is CAGSPSEAFF.

Of note for this clone: The sample has other DNA sequences that encode this CDR3 too. V and J are TRBV6-6 and TRBJ1-1; TRBD1 aligns across 7 bases. J was trimmed by 4 bases and V by 5 bases; bases with no gene match: 7. Looked up from germline, CDR1 is MNHNY and CDR2 is SVGAGI (reference sequence). The CDR3 sequence is 14 residues long. The CDR3 here is CASSMTGYSTEAFF. CDR3 bases: TGTGCCAGCAGTATGACAGGGTACAGCACTGAAGCTTTCTTT.

The chain employs TRBV5-4 and TRBJ1-5; possibly TRBD1 for D (6 bases). The germline V gene has CDR1 SGHNT and CDR2 YYREEE (reference sequence). This CDR3 contains 14 residues. Trimming left V 2 bases short and J 5 bases short, with 11 bases between. This CDR3 reads CASSLEGGDQPQHF. The DNA for the CDR3 is TGTGCCAGCAGCTTAGAGGGGGGGGATCAGCCCCAGCATTTT.

J is TRBJ1-1 and V is TRBV7-9; no clear D. This CDR3 has 13 amino acids. CDR1 is SEHNR and CDR2 is FQNEAQ in the germline V gene (reference sequence). V lost 6 bases and J 1 base, leaving 9 bases between the germline ends. CDR3 residues: CASSTGGNTEAFF. The CDR3 bases are TGTGCCAGCAGTACTGGAGGGAACACTGAAGCTTTCTTT.

The J gene is TRBJ1-4, the V gene TRBV18, with D maybe TRBD1 (6 bases). CDR3 length equals 14 residues. Germline-derived CDR1 and CDR2 are KGHSH and LQKENI. The germline V and J ends were trimmed by 3 bases and 5 bases, with 10 bases remaining between them. Here the CDR3 reads CASSPQQGNEKLFF. In DNA form, the CDR3 reads TGTGCCAGCTCACCCCAACAGGGCAATGAAAAACTGTTTTTT.

The chain recombines TRBV6-5 with TRBJ1-2, with TRBD1 matching 7 bases. Germline loops: CDR1 MNHEY, CDR2 SVGAGI. The CDR3 runs to 15 residues. Germline trimming cut 5 bases from V and 5 bases from J; bases unmatched to any gene: 11. DNA for the CDR3: TGTGCCAGCAGTACCGCTCCCCAGGGGGAATATGGCTACACCTTC. Protein: CASSTAPQGEYGYTF.

This chain links TRBV27 with TRBJ2-2; the D gene is possibly TRBD2 (6 bases). CDR1 and CDR2 (germline): MNHEY, SMNVEV (reference sequence). With 5 bases removed from V and 4 bases from J, the gap between germline ends came to 14 bases. This CDR3 region has 15 residues. The CDR3 nucleotides read TGTGCCAGCAGTACGCGGGGACGGCGCACCGGGGAGCTGTTTTTT. As protein: CASSTRGRRTGELFF.

The J gene is TRBJ1-1, the V gene TRBV6-5; 7 positions match TRBD1. Germline CDR1 and CDR2: MNHEY and SVGAGI. V gave up 5 bases and J gave up 1 base; unmatched junction bases: 4. The CDR3 is 14 residues long. The CDR3 DNA reads TGTGCCAGCAGTCCCCGGACAGGGAACACTGAAGCTTTCTTT. Translating gives CASSPRTGNTEAFF.

The V call is TRBV18, the J call TRBJ1-1; D is ambiguous. The CDR3 is 14 amino acids. V was cut by 3 bases and J by 1 base, with 9 bases left in between. Germline V gives CDR1 KGHSH, CDR2 LQKENI. The CDR3 loop is CASSPSRGNTEAFF. DNA of the CDR3: TGTGCCAGCTCACCCTCCAGAGGGAACACTGAAGCTTTCTTT.

The chain couples TRBV27 to TRBJ1-2; TRBD1 might be the D (6 bases). Germline V gene data show CDR1 as MNHEY and CDR2 as SMNVEV (reference sequence). The CDR3 length is 16 residues. V lost 0 bases, J lost 6 bases, and 17 bases lay in between. In DNA, the CDR3 is TGTGCCAGCAGTTTATCGGGCCGGGGACATCCCCATGGCTACACCTTC. Protein: CASSLSGRGHPHGYTF.

This sequence joins TRBV30 and TRBJ1-2; no reliable D call. The CDR3 consists of 12 residues. V was shortened by 8 bases and J by 5 bases, with 15 bases between the two germline ends. In germline, CDR1 is GTSNPN, CDR2 SVGIG (reference sequence). The CDR3 loop reads CARADGGYGYTF. The DNA for the CDR3 is TGTGCCCGGGCCGACGGAGGGTATGGCTACACCTTC.

The V gene is TRBV7-9, the J gene TRBJ2-5, with a possible D match to TRBD1 (5 bases). Germline V gene data show CDR1 as SEHNR and CDR2 as FQNEAQ (reference sequence). This CDR3 contains 15 residues. V lost 1 base and J lost 5, with 14 bases in between. The CDR3 region is CASSLVGRVVETQYF. In nucleotides, the CDR3 is TGTGCCAGCAGCTTAGTGGGCAGGGTGGTGGAGACCCAGTACTTC. The full variable domain, rest sourced from reference TRBV7-9 and TRBJ2-5, is DTGVSQNPRHKITKRGQNVTFRCDPISEHNRLYWYRQTLGQGPEFLTYFQNEAQLEKSRLLSDRFSAERPKGSFSTLEIQRTEQGDSAMYLCASSLVGRVVETQYFGPGTRLLVL.

This chain connects TRBV30 to TRBJ2-7; TRBD1 agrees at 7 bases. Germline V gene sequence: CDR1 GTSNPN, CDR2 SVGIG (reference sequence). V trimming: 3 bases; J trimming: 6 bases; junction bases outside the gene matches: 5. This CDR3 spans 12 amino acids. The CDR3 protein is CAWSHRGGEQYF. The CDR3 DNA follows: TGTGCCTGGAGCCACAGGGGCGGCGAGCAGTACTTC.

This clone was detected only a few times. The chain joins TRBV30 to TRBJ1-2; D is uncertain. Germline CDR1 is GTSNPN and CDR2 is SVGIG (reference sequence). Trimming pared 0 bases from V and 8 bases from J, leaving 7 bases between. This CDR3 contains 11 residues. CDR3 protein: CAWSVLSGYTF. CDR3 bases: TGTGCCTGGAGTGTCCTTTCGGGCTACACCTTC.

This clone has just one count. The chain recombines TRBV4-1 with TRBJ2-7; TRBD1 might be the D (5 bases). V was cut by 2 bases and J by 7 bases, with 15 bases left in between. This CDR3 has 14 residues. Germline V gene lookup returns CDR1 MGHRA and CDR2 YSYEKL. This chain's CDR3 is CASSQTRGSREQYF. As DNA, the CDR3 is TGCGCCAGCAGCCAAACAAGGGGCTCAAGGGAGCAGTACTTC.

A remark on this clone: Other nucleotide sequences in the sample specify the same CDR3. The chain employs TRBV18 and TRBJ1-1, with D possibly TRBD1 on 6 matching bases. V was cut by 3 bases and J by 2 bases, with 10 bases left in between. Per germline, CDR1 KGHSH and CDR2 LQKENI. The CDR3 loop spans 14 amino acids. The CDR3: CASSPRQVNTEAFF. For the CDR3, the DNA is TGTGCCAGCTCACCTCGACAGGTTAACACTGAAGCTTTCTTT.

The chain combines TRBV10-1 with TRBJ2-7; TRBD2 is a possible D gene (6 bases). CDR1 is WNHNN, CDR2 SYGVQD, per germline (reference sequence). Trimming removed 3 bases from V and 7 bases from J, with 22 bases in between. The CDR3 contains 16 residues. DNA for the CDR3: TGCGCCAGCAGTGAATCTGTAGGGCAGGGAGGAGGAGAGCAGTACTTC. It codes for CASSESVGQGGGEQYF.

The chain carries TRBV9 and TRBJ2-7; the D is unclear. Trimming left V 4 bases short and J 1 base short, with 12 bases between. Germline CDR1 and CDR2: SGDLS and YYNGEE. The CDR3 spans 14 residues. For the CDR3, the DNA is TGTGCCAGCAGCCTTGACACGGTTTCCTACGAGCAGTACTTC. Translated, it gives CASSLDTVSYEQYF.

CDR3 amino acids: CASSWAGQGYGYTF. In DNA, the CDR3 is TGTGCCAGCAGCTGGGCTGGACAGGGCTATGGCTACACCTTC. The rearrangement uses TRBV5-6 and TRBJ1-2; 8 bases fit TRBD1. The CDR3 loop spans 14 amino acids. The germline gives CDR1 SGHDT, CDR2 YYEEEE. The ends lost 3 bases at V and 4 bases at J; junction bases unmatched: 5.

The gene calls are TRBV5-1 and TRBJ2-2; 7 bases agree with TRBD2. The CDR3 runs to 14 residues. CDR1 SGHRS and CDR2 YFSETQ come from the germline V gene. The V gene end was trimmed by 5 bases and the J gene end by 3 bases; junction bases not matched to a gene: 4. The CDR3 DNA is TGCGCCAGCAGGCCGGGAGGCGACACCGGGGAGCTGTTTTTT. Amino acid sequence: CASRPGGDTGELFF.

The chain employs TRBV7-8 and TRBJ2-7; the D gene is possibly TRBD1 (5 bases). This CDR3 is built from 13 residues. The V and J ends lost 5 bases and 3 bases respectively, with 11 bases between them. Per germline, CDR1 SGHVS and CDR2 FQNEAQ. CDR3 sequence: CASSRDRNYEQYF. CDR3 coding DNA: TGTGCCAGCAGCCGCGACAGAAACTACGAGCAGTACTTC.

The chain carries TRBV6-5 and TRBJ1-1; 7 nucleotides match TRBD1. Trimming took 8 bases from V and 1 from J; bases not matched to a gene: 7. The CDR3 totals 14 residues. Germline V CDR1 and CDR2: MNHEY, SVGAGI. The CDR3 is CASSRTGGNTEAFF. Written as DNA, the CDR3 is TGTGCCAGCTCCCGGACAGGCGGGAACACTGAAGCTTTCTTT.

The CDR3 is CASSEWRNLAGGLNEQFF. The CDR3, as DNA: TGTGCCAGCAGTGAATGGAGGAATCTAGCGGGAGGGTTGAATGAGCAGTTCTTC. The rearrangement joins TRBV25-1 to TRBJ2-1; the match to TRBD2 covers 12 bases. The CDR3 consists of 18 residues. The V gene end was trimmed by 1 base and the J gene end by 7 bases; junction bases not matched to a gene: 11. CDR1 is MGHDK and CDR2 is SYGVNS in the germline V gene.

V usage is TRBV10-3 and J usage is TRBJ2-4, with 9 bases lining up with TRBD1. The length of the CDR3 is 17 residues. After removal of 3 bases from V and 2 bases from J, the junction contained 8 bases not matched to a gene. Per germline, CDR1 ENHRY and CDR2 SYGVKD. The CDR3 DNA reads as TGTGCCATCAGTGATCCGGGACAGGGTAATTCCAAAAACATTCAGTACTTC. Its translation is CAISDPGQGNSKNIQYF.

The chain joins TRBV18 to TRBJ1-3; the D is unclear. The germline V and J ends were trimmed by 3 bases and 0 bases, with 9 bases remaining between them. The CDR3 covers 15 residues. Germline lookup yields CDR1 KGHSH and CDR2 LQKENI. The CDR3 nucleotides read TGTGCCAGCTCACCCGACTCCGGCTCTGGAAACACCATATATTTT. It translates to CASSPDSGSGNTIYF.